This TCR beta chain stems from a study of CD8+CD57+ T cells in acquired aplastic anemia. Regarding this clonotype: One junction end does not reproduce the germline sequence, and a read error may be involved.

The template for TCR beta VDJ and CDR3 sequence profiling was genomic DNA. TCRdb recomputed calls from the reads with MiXCR, one row per CDR3 protein. The table records about 220,000 distinct CDR3 sequences, roughly 33% of them present only once. In germline, CDR1 is MGHDK, CDR2 SYGVNS. The CDR3 spans 14 residues. Sample: sorted CD4+, CD8+, or CD8+CD57+ T cells (not recorded which) from PBMCs. The chain combines TRBV25-1 with TRBJ2-3; 15 bases map to TRBD2. This sequence originates from a human donor in good health, serving as a control. The CDR3 loop is CASRPGLAGGTQYF. The CDR3 DNA sequence: TGTGCCAGCAGGCCGGGACTAGCGGGAGGTACGCAGTATTTC. Based on the CDR3 plus reference TRBV25-1 and TRBJ2-3, the full variable domain is EADIYQTPRYLVIGTGKKITLECSQTMGHDKMYWYQQDPGMELHLIHYSYGVNSTEKGDLSSESTVSRIRTEHFPLTLESARPSHTSQYLCASRPGLAGGTQYFGPGTRLTVL.